The sequence of this T cell receptor (beta chain) was determined in a study of blood T cell repertoires in COVID-19. Study in general: Italy, Spain and the United States were the sources of the convalescent and acute COVID-19 samples. Sample material is recorded as cDNA or gDNA derived from T cells, B-cell-depleted T cells, or PBMCs.

Produced via immunoSEQ multiplex PCR; TCRdb's table is partial and in-frame only. The sample lists about 200,000 clones, 87% occurring once. The CDR3 has 14 residues. Between the trimmed V and J ends, which lost 10 bases and 5 bases, there was a span of 20 bases. Germline V gives CDR1 SGHNT, CDR2 YYREEE (reference sequence). The clonotype was recovered from a man aged 55 to 70 with active or convalescent COVID-19. Sequenced: peripheral blood. This chain connects TRBV5-4 to TRBJ2-3; weak D call: TRBD2 (7 bases). CDR3 DNA sequence: TGTGCCCTCCGGCGCGGGGGCCAAGGAGATACGCAGTATTTT. Protein product: CALRRGGQGDTQYF. Full variable domain (remainder filled in from reference TRBV5-4 and TRBJ2-3): ETGVTQSPTHLIKTRGQQVTLRCSSQSGHNTVSWYQQALGQGPQFIFQYYREEENGRGNFPPRFSGLQFPNYSSELNVNALELDDSALYLCALRRGGQGDTQYFGPGTRLTVL.